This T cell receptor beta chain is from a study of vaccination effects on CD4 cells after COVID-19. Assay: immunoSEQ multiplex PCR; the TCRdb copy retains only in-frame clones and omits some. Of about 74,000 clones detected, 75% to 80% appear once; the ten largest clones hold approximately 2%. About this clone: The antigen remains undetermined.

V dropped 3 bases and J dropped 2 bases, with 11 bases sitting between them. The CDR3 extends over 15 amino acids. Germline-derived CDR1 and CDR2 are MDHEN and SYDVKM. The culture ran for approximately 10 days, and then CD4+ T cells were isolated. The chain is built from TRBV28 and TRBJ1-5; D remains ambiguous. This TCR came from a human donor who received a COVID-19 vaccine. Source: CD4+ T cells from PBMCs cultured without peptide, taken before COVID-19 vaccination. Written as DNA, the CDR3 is TGTGCCAGCAGTTTTATGGGGATCGGCAATCAGCCCCAGCATTTT. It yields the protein CASSFMGIGNQPQHF.